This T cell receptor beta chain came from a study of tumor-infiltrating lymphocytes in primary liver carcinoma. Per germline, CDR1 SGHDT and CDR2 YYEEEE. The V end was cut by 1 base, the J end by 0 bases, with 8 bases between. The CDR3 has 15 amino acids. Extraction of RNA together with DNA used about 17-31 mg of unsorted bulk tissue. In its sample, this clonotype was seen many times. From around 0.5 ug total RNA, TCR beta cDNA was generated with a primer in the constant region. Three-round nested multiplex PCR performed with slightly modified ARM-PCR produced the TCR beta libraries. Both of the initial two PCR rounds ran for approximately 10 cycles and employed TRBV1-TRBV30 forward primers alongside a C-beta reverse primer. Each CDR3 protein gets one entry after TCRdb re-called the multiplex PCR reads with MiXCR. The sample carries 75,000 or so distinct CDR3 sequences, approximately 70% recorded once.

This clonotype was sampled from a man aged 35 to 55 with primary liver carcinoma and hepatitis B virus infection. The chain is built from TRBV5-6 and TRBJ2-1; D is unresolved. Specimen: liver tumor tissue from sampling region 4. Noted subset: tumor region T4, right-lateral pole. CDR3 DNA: TGTGCCAGCAGCTTGTGGGTGAGCTCCTACAATGAGCAGTTCTTC. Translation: CASSLWVSSYNEQFF.